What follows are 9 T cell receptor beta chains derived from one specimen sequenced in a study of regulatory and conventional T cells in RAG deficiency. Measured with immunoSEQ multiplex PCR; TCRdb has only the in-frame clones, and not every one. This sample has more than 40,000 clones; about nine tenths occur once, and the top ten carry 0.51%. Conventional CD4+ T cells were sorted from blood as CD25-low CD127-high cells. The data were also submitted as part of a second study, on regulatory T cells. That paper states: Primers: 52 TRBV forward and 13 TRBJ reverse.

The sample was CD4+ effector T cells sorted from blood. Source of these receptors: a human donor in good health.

The CDR3 sequence is CASSVRLAGSTDTQYF. The CDR3 nucleotides read TGTGCCAGCAGTGTCCGACTAGCGGGGAGCACAGATACGCAGTATTTT. The V call is TRBV27, the J call TRBJ2-3, with 11 nucleotides matching TRBD2. Per germline, CDR1 MNHEY and CDR2 SMNVEV (reference sequence). The ends lost 5 bases at V and 0 bases at J; junction bases unmatched: 4. There are 16 residues in the CDR3.

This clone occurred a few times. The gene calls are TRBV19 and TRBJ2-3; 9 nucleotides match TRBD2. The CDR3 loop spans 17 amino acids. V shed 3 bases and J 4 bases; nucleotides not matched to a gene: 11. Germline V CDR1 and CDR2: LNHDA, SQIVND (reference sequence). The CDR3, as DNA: TGTGCCAGTAGTATCGTCCGGGGCGGGGGGGCATCAGATACGCAGTATTTT. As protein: CASSIVRGGGASDTQYF.

As DNA, the CDR3 is TGTGCCAGCAGCCCGGGTGACGGCTACTCTGGGGCCAACGTCCTGACTTTC. Protein sequence: CASSPGDGYSGANVLTF. V usage is TRBV5-8 and J usage is TRBJ2-6, with D unresolved. V was clipped by 4 bases and J by 0 bases, with 14 bases between them. CDR3 length equals 17 residues. Germline V gene sequence: CDR1 SGHTS, CDR2 YDEGEE.

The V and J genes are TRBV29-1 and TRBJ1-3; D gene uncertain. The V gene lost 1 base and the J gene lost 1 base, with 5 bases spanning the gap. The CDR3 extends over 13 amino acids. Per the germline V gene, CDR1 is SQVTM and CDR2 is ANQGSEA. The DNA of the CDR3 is TGCAGCGTTGAAGTGTCATCTGGAAACACCATATATTTT. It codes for CSVEVSSGNTIYF.

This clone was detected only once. CDR3 in amino acids: CASSEFQHGTSYNEQFF. Written as DNA, the CDR3 is TGCGCCAGCAGTGAGTTTCAACACGGGACTAGTTACAATGAGCAGTTCTTC. This chain uses TRBV10-1 with TRBJ2-1; 8 positions agree with TRBD2. The length of the CDR3 is 17 residues. In germline, CDR1 is WNHNN, CDR2 SYGVQD (reference sequence). The junction had 9 bases not matched to a gene; V was cut back by 1 base and J by 4 bases.

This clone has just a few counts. The CDR3 here is CASSSDSVSGNTIYF. The CDR3 bases are TGTGCCAGCTCATCTGACAGCGTCTCTGGAAACACCATATATTTT. This chain joins TRBV18 and TRBJ1-3, with D perhaps matching TRBD1 (5 bases). The CDR3 extends over 15 amino acids. Trimming cost V 5 bases and J 0 bases, with 11 bases left between them. Germline CDR1 reads KGHSH; CDR2 reads LQKENI.

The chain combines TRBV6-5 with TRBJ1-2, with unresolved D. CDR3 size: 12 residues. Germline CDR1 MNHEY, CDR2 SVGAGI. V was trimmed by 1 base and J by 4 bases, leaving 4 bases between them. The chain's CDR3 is CASSYWGYGYTF. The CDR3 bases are TGTGCCAGCAGTTACTGGGGCTATGGCTACACCTTC.

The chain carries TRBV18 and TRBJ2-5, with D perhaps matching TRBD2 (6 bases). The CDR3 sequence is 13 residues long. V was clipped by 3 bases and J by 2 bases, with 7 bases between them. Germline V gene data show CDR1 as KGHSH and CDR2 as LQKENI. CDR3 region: CASSPGLQETQYF. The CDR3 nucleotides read TGTGCCAGCTCACCGGGACTTCAAGAGACCCAGTACTTC.

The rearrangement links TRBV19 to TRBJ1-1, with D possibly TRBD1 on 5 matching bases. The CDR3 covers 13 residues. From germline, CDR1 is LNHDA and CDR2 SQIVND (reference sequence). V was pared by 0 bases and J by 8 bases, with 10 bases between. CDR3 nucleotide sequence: TGTGCCAGTAGTATAGACAGGGCCGGGGAAGCTTTCTTT. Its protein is CASSIDRAGEAFF. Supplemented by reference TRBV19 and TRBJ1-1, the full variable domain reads DGGITQSPKYLFRKEGQNVTLSCEQNLNHDAMYWYRQDPGQGLRLIYYSQIVNDFQKGDIAEGYSVSREKKESFPLTVTSAQKNPTAFYLCASSIDRAGEAFFGQGTRLTVV.